Sequencing of this TCR beta chain was carried out in a study of radiation and T cells in renal cell carcinoma. Trimming shortened V by 5 bases and J by 3 bases, and 28 bases separated the two germline ends. The CDR3 extends over 19 amino acids. Germline lookup yields CDR1 LNHNV and CDR2 YYDKDF (reference sequence). The method was immunoSEQ multiplex PCR; TCRdb's version includes in-frame clones alone and lacks a portion of them. The data show more than 100,000 clones, about 88% seen once. Regarding time point: blood 2 weeks post-SBRT. Noted treatment: 15 Gy SBRT to primary tumor, nephrectomy 4 weeks later.

The starting material was blood, obtained from a patient whose treatment included radiotherapy and nephrectomy. The chain uses TRBV15 and TRBJ1-1, with D unclear. This TCR was recovered from a woman in her seventies with renal cell carcinoma. The CDR3 loop reads CATSPQTGLANSGYTEAFF. DNA for the CDR3: TGTGCCACCAGCCCCCAAACGGGATTAGCGAATTCGGGGTACACTGAAGCTTTCTTT.